The 24 T cell receptor beta chains below were found in one sample sequenced in a study of shared clonotypes between healthy human individuals. Profiling relied on immunoSEQ multiplex PCR, and the TCRdb table lists in-frame clones only, not all of them. This sample has around 2,000,000 clones; roughly 96% occur once, and the top ten carry 0.1% to 0.15%. Sequencing input: naive CD4+ T cells sorted from blood. Stated subset: CD45RA+ positively selected. These receptors all stem from a man younger than 35 in good health.

The chain joins TRBV6-6 to TRBJ1-5; D is unclear. There are 14 residues in the CDR3. The V gene lost 0 bases and the J gene lost 7 bases, with 10 bases spanning the gap. CDR1 and CDR2 from the germline V gene are MNHNY and SVGAGI (reference sequence). CDR3 loop: CASSYSSLGQPQHF. CDR3 sequence (DNA): TGTGCCAGCAGTTACTCTTCGTTGGGGCAGCCCCAGCATTTT.

This chain joins TRBV30 and TRBJ2-6; D is unclear. Germline V gene sequence: CDR1 GTSNPN, CDR2 SVGIG (reference sequence). The CDR3 is 16 amino acids. With 2 bases removed from V and 4 bases from J, the gap between germline ends came to 15 bases. CDR3 residues: CAWSTGLGSGANVLTF. For the CDR3, the DNA is TGTGCCTGGAGTACCGGGTTGGGGTCCGGGGCCAACGTCCTGACTTTC. The variable domain in full, with the rest retrieved from reference TRBV30 and TRBJ2-6, is SQTIHQWPATLVQPVGSPLSLECTVEGTSNPNLYWYRQAAGRGLQLLFYSVGIGQISSEVPQNLSASRPQDRQFILSSKKLLLSDSGFYLCAWSTGLGSGANVLTFGAGSRLTVL.

This clone occurred once. This chain joins TRBV2 and TRBJ1-5, with D perhaps TRBD1 (5 bases). Germline loops: CDR1 SNHLY, CDR2 FYNNEI. The CDR3 runs 15 residues. V lost 6 bases and J lost 6, with 18 bases in between. As DNA, the CDR3 is TGTGCCAGCAGCGAACAGCAGGGAGGAGGTCAGCCCCAGCATTTT. Protein: CASSEQQGGGQPQHF.

As for this clone: A read error may produce the germline difference seen at one junction end. V and J are TRBV7-7 and TRBJ2-5; 9 bases are a match to TRBD1. Germline lookup yields CDR1 SSHAT and CDR2 FNYEAQ (reference sequence). The CDR3 has 15 residues. DNA for the CDR3: TGTGCTAGCAGCCCCGGGACAGGGATTGGAGAGACCCAGTACTTC. It yields the protein CASSPGTGIGETQYF.

Concerning this clone: The sample contains more than one DNA sequence encoding this CDR3. The V gene is TRBV2, the J gene TRBJ1-6; D not certain. Per germline, CDR1 SNHLY and CDR2 FYNNEI. The CDR3 has 15 amino acids. V was clipped by 3 bases and J by 7 bases, with 13 bases between them. This chain's CDR3 is CASSEDSGLNSPLHF. In DNA, the CDR3 is TGTGCCAGCAGTGAGGATTCTGGGCTCAATTCACCCCTCCACTTT. Together with reference TRBV2 and TRBJ1-6, the CDR3 gives the full variable domain: EPEVTQTPSHQVTQMGQEVILRCVPISNHLYFYWYRQILGQKVEFLVSFYNNEISEKSEIFDDQFSVERPDGSNFTLKIRSTKLEDSAMYFCASSEDSGLNSPLHFGNGTRLTVT.

In the case of this clone: The sample contains more than one DNA sequence encoding this CDR3. The V gene is TRBV2, the J gene TRBJ2-7; D remains ambiguous. The germline V and J ends were trimmed by 4 bases and 1 base, with 5 bases remaining between them. CDR1 and CDR2 from the germline V gene are SNHLY and FYNNEI. The CDR3 sequence is 12 residues long. CDR3 in DNA: TGTGCCAGCAGTGCCGGGTCCTACGAGCAGTACTTC. Translation gives CASSAGSYEQYF.

The gene calls are TRBV11-2 and TRBJ2-5, with D hard to call. Germline values: CDR1 SGHAT, CDR2 FQNNGV. Trimming removed 1 base from V and 9 bases from J, with 12 bases in between. The CDR3 sequence is 13 residues long. As DNA, the CDR3 is TGTGCCAGCAGCTTAGCACCCAGGAGCCCCCAGTACTTC. This translates into CASSLAPRSPQYF.

This clone was seen once. The CDR3, as DNA: TGTGCCAGCAGCCGCGGGGCGGGGGCCACAGATACGCAGTATTTT. This sequence encodes CASSRGAGATDTQYF. V is TRBV5-4 and J is TRBJ2-3; weak D call: TRBD2 (7 bases). CDR1 and CDR2 from the germline V gene are SGHNT and YYREEE (reference sequence). The CDR3 length is 15 residues. V lost 4 bases to trimming and J lost 2 bases, with 14 bases between them. The full variable domain, its missing parts supplied by reference TRBV5-4 and TRBJ2-3, is ETGVTQSPTHLIKTRGQQVTLRCSSQSGHNTVSWYQQALGQGPQFIFQYYREEENGRGNFPPRFSGLQFPNYSSELNVNALELDDSALYLCASSRGAGATDTQYFGPGTRLTVL.

V and J are TRBV15 and TRBJ1-6, with D possibly TRBD1 on 6 matching bases. Per germline, CDR1 LNHNV and CDR2 YYDKDF (reference sequence). V lost 5 bases, J lost 6 bases, and 14 bases lay in between. The CDR3 runs to 15 residues. CDR3 sequence: CATSRGGAGNSPLHF. In DNA, the CDR3 is TGTGCCACCAGCCGTGGGGGCGCGGGTAATTCACCCCTCCACTTT.

The chain carries TRBV5-4 and TRBJ2-7, with D perhaps TRBD1 (6 bases). Germline V CDR1 and CDR2: SGHNT, YYREEE (reference sequence). This CDR3 has 16 residues. The ends were cut back, 4 bases at V and 2 bases at J, with 19 bases in the middle. The CDR3 loop is CASSLKKTGLTYEQYF. DNA for the CDR3: TGTGCCAGCAGCCTCAAAAAAACAGGGCTAACCTACGAGCAGTACTTC.

This chain uses TRBV6-1 with TRBJ1-5; possible D gene TRBD1, 5 bases. The CDR3 has 14 amino acids. The germline V and J ends were trimmed by 7 bases and 6 bases, with 16 bases remaining between them. Germline V CDR1 and CDR2: MNHNS, SASEGT. The CDR3: CASTGRAIAQPQHF. CDR3 sequence (DNA): TGTGCCAGCACGGGCAGGGCTATTGCTCAGCCCCAGCATTTT.

As for this clone: The junction and the germline gene differ at one end; a read error may be behind it. The gene calls are TRBV6-1 and TRBJ1-5; maybe TRBD1 (6 bases). The CDR3 spans 15 residues. CDR1 MNHNS and CDR2 SASEGT come from the germline V gene. The CDR3 DNA is TGTGCCATCAGTGAGTCTGGGGGCAGCAATCAGCCCCAGCATTTT. Protein: CAISESGGSNQPQHF.

CDR3 protein: CASSLLTLNEQFF. The CDR3 DNA reads as TGCGCCAGCAGCTTGCTTACCCTTAATGAGCAGTTCTTC. The chain links TRBV5-1 to TRBJ2-1, with D unresolved. V lost 1 base, J lost 7 bases, and 9 bases lay in between. The CDR3 has 13 amino acids. The germline V gene has CDR1 SGHRS and CDR2 YFSETQ.

The chain is built from TRBV5-4 and TRBJ2-1, with 12 bases matching TRBD2. Looked up from germline, CDR1 is SGHNT and CDR2 is YYREEE (reference sequence). J lost 8 bases, V lost 4 bases, and 13 bases had no gene match. The CDR3 is made up of 17 amino acids. CDR3 region: CASSPLGSSGGADEQFF. CDR3 bases: TGTGCCAGCAGCCCTCTAGGGTCTAGCGGGGGGGCCGATGAGCAGTTCTTC.

In its sample, this clone was seen once. The chain recombines TRBV5-1 with TRBJ2-5; no definite D call. The CDR3 length is 14 residues. Looked up from germline, CDR1 is SGHRS and CDR2 is YFSETQ. The germline V and J ends were trimmed by 1 base and 8 bases, with 15 bases remaining between them. In DNA, the CDR3 is TGCGCCAGCAGCTTGATGGGCGGAGTCGAAACCCAGTACTTC. Residues: CASSLMGGVETQYF.

The chain links TRBV4-1 to TRBJ1-1; possible D gene TRBD1, 5 bases. The length of the CDR3 is 13 residues. The germline gives CDR1 MGHRA, CDR2 YSYEKL. The V end lost 5 bases, the J end lost 6 bases, and 13 bases lay between the germline ends. CDR3 DNA: TGCGCCAGCAGCTTTCAGGGTAAAGCTGAAGCTTTCTTT. Translated, it gives CASSFQGKAEAFF.

The V gene is TRBV6-6, the J gene TRBJ1-1, with D perhaps matching TRBD1 (5 bases). V was pared by 8 bases and J by 1 base, with 20 bases between. Germline CDR1 and CDR2: MNHNY and SVGAGI (reference sequence). CDR3 length: 16 amino acids. CDR3 sequence (DNA): TGTGCCAGCGGCCACCCGCGGTGGCAGGGGAACACTGAAGCTTTCTTT. This codes for CASGHPRWQGNTEAFF.

The chain links TRBV2 to TRBJ2-1, with 11 bases aligning to TRBD2. This CDR3 has 16 residues. V shed 11 bases and J 6 bases; nucleotides not matched to a gene: 15. Per germline, CDR1 SNHLY and CDR2 FYNNEI. CDR3 DNA: TGTGCCTCCAGGGGTAGCGGGAGGGATCTGTTCAATGAGCAGTTCTTC. Amino acid sequence: CASRGSGRDLFNEQFF.

The chain carries TRBV18 and TRBJ1-1; 10 bases fit TRBD1. With 6 bases clipped from V and 4 bases from J, the junction kept 8 bases outside the gene matches. Looked up from germline, CDR1 is KGHSH and CDR2 is LQKENI. The CDR3 is 15 amino acids. CDR3: CASSLLDRGPTEAFF. The CDR3 bases are TGTGCCAGCTCCCTACTCGACAGGGGGCCCACTGAAGCTTTCTTT.

For the CDR3, the DNA is TGTGCCAGCAGCGACGGACAGTTGACATTTCAGCCCCAGCATTTT. Its translation: CASSDGQLTFQPQHF. The gene calls are TRBV6-6 and TRBJ1-5; weak D call: TRBD1 (6 bases). The V end was cut by 6 bases, the J end by 6 bases, with 18 bases between. Per germline, CDR1 MNHNY and CDR2 SVGAGI (reference sequence). CDR3 size: 15 residues.

The J gene is TRBJ1-2, the V gene TRBV10-3; tentatively, D is TRBD1 (6 bases). Per germline, CDR1 ENHRY and CDR2 SYGVKD. Trimming removed 0 bases from V and 8 bases from J, with 13 bases in between. The CDR3 is 14 residues long. CDR3 region: CAISESSGGRGYTF. The CDR3, as DNA: TGTGCCATCAGTGAGTCGAGTGGGGGCAGGGGCTACACCTTC.

The V and J genes are TRBV19 and TRBJ1-2; weak D call: TRBD1 (5 bases). The V gene lost 8 bases and the J gene lost 4 bases, with 23 bases spanning the gap. The germline V gene has CDR1 LNHDA and CDR2 SQIVND (reference sequence). The CDR3 is 16 amino acids. CDR3 bases: TGTGCCAGTCCGCTGACCTCCAGGGATGTTTTCTATGGCTACACCTTC. Translation: CASPLTSRDVFYGYTF. The variable domain in full, with the rest retrieved from reference TRBV19 and TRBJ1-2, is DGGITQSPKYLFRKEGQNVTLSCEQNLNHDAMYWYRQDPGQGLRLIYYSQIVNDFQKGDIAEGYSVSREKKESFPLTVTSAQKNPTAFYLCASPLTSRDVFYGYTFGSGTRLTVV.

This chain links TRBV5-4 with TRBJ1-1; 8 nucleotides match TRBD1. The CDR3 has 13 amino acids. Germline V CDR1 and CDR2: SGHNT, YYREEE (reference sequence). The trim removed 5 bases at V and 6 bases at J, leaving 6 bases unmatched. As DNA, the CDR3 is TGTGCCAGCAGTAATGACAGGGGTTCTGAAGCTTTCTTT. Amino acids: CASSNDRGSEAFF.

A single count supports this clone. The rearrangement links TRBV25-1 to TRBJ2-7; D gene ambiguous. The germline CDR1 and CDR2 sequences are MGHDK and SYGVNS. V was clipped by 3 bases and J by 2 bases, with 5 bases between them. This CDR3 contains 12 residues. The CDR3 reads CASSDYTYEQYF. Written as DNA, the CDR3 is TGTGCCAGCAGTGATTATACCTACGAGCAGTACTTC.